Following are 19 T cell receptor beta chains from one sample sequenced in a study of blood T cell repertoires in COVID-19 (dated by TCRdb to the early 2020s). The protocol used for the library was the immunoSEQ multiplex PCR assay. In its TCRdb copy, this immuneACCESS table keeps in-frame sequences only and misses some clones. Where compared with another copy, unresolved V genes explain less than half of these, and the others have no known cause. The sample table contains some 180,000 clones; only one count was recorded for roughly 80% of them. The ten largest make up roughly 8% of the sample. Material: peripheral blood. The receptors come from a woman aged 55-69 years with COVID-19, enrolled during active disease.

The rearrangement uses TRBV6-5 and TRBJ1-2; unclear D gene. Germline V CDR1 and CDR2: MNHEY, SVGAGI. Trimming took 7 bases from V and 0 from J, leaving 12 bases between them. The CDR3 is made up of 14 amino acids. CDR3 sequence: CASNSLRANYGYTF. Here the CDR3 DNA reads TGTGCCAGCAACTCTCTGAGAGCTAACTATGGCTACACCTTC.

The chain is built from TRBV19 and TRBJ1-1, with TRBD1 identical over 7 bases. V shed 5 bases and J 4 bases; nucleotides not matched to a gene: 10. Germline V CDR1 and CDR2: LNHDA, SQIVND (reference sequence). The CDR3 is 15 residues long. The CDR3 region is CASSSYRGGGTEAFF. The CDR3 bases are TGTGCCAGTAGTTCCTACAGGGGAGGCGGCACTGAAGCTTTCTTT.

The chain uses TRBV3-1 (or the pseudogene TRBV3-2) and TRBJ2-2; TRBD2 is a possible D gene (5 bases). Trimming took 8 bases from V and 3 from J, leaving 7 bases between them. This CDR3 is built from 12 residues. Germline loops: CDR1 LGHDT, CDR2 YNNKEL (reference sequence). DNA of the CDR3: TGTGCCAGCTCCGGGGACACCGGGGAGCTGTTTTTT. Translated: CASSGDTGELFF.

The sample holds one count of this clone. The gene calls are TRBV5-4 and TRBJ1-5; 8 bases map to TRBD1. Germline CDR1 and CDR2: SGHNT and YYREEE (reference sequence). The CDR3 covers 14 residues. V trimming: 4 bases; J trimming: 8 bases; junction bases outside the gene matches: 8. The CDR3 DNA sequence: TGTGCCAGCAGCGACCAGGGGGCGGAAAAGCCCCAGCATTTT. Its translation: CASSDQGAEKPQHF.

V is TRBV5-1 and J is TRBJ2-7; D is possibly TRBD1 (6 bases). CDR3 length: 14 amino acids. CDR1 and CDR2 from the germline V gene are SGHRS and YFSETQ. V dropped 5 bases and J dropped 3 bases, with 15 bases sitting between them. The CDR3 DNA reads as TGCGCCAGCAGAAATAGCAGGGGATACTACGAGCAGTACGTC. Protein sequence: CASRNSRGYYEQYV.

This clone was detected many times. The chain employs TRBV4-2 and TRBJ2-5, with TRBD2 as a possible D gene (5 bases). CDR3 size: 14 residues. Between the trimmed V and J ends, which lost 3 bases and 0 bases, there was a span of 8 bases. Germline V gene lookup returns CDR1 LGHNA and CDR2 YNFKEQ. The CDR3 spells CASSQEDYQETQYF. In DNA, the CDR3 is TGTGCCAGCAGCCAGGAGGACTACCAAGAGACCCAGTACTTC.

This clone has more than one count but fewer than ten. One end of the junction does not line up with germline, which may come from a read error. V is TRBV12-3 or TRBV12-4 and J is TRBJ1-5, with D possibly TRBD1 on 5 matching bases. The CDR3 is 13 amino acids. The CDR3 reads CASRLGEGQPQHF. CDR3 nucleotide sequence: TGTGCCAGCAGGTTAGGGGAGGGTCAGCCCCAGCATTTT.

The chain joins TRBV7-8 to TRBJ2-7, with D uncertain. This CDR3 spans 14 amino acids. V lost 0 bases and J 3 bases, leaving 9 bases between the germline ends. In germline, CDR1 is SGHVS, CDR2 FQNEAQ. The CDR3, as DNA: TGTGCCAGCAGCTTAGCGTTTTCTCTCTACGAGCAGTACTTC. Translating gives CASSLAFSLYEQYF.

This rearrangement joins TRBV7-8 to TRBJ2-1, with D unresolved. Between the trimmed V and J ends, which lost 1 base and 8 bases, there was a span of 9 bases. There are 13 residues in the CDR3. The germline gives CDR1 SGHVS, CDR2 FQNEAQ. CDR3 bases: TGTGCCAGCAGCTTAGACATGTATTATGAGCAGTTCTTC. Translated: CASSLDMYYEQFF.

The rearrangement uses TRBV29-1 and TRBJ2-1, with a possible D match to TRBD2 (6 bases). This CDR3 is built from 13 residues. CDR1 and CDR2 (germline): SQVTM, ANQGSEA. V shed 2 bases and J shed 11 bases, with 16 bases lying between them. The CDR3 is CSVETVLARKQFF. The CDR3 DNA reads TGCAGCGTTGAAACGGTACTAGCAAGGAAGCAGTTCTTC.

V gene TRBV18 combines with J gene TRBJ2-5; weak D call: TRBD1 (8 bases). The V end lost 6 bases, the J end lost 4 bases, and 18 bases lay between the germline ends. Germline CDR1 is KGHSH and CDR2 is LQKENI. The CDR3 is 15 residues long. CDR3 loop: CASSRGGRGRETQYF. The CDR3 DNA sequence: TGTGCCAGCTCGCGCGGGGGCAGGGGGCGAGAGACCCAGTACTTC.

Note on this clone: One junction end does not reproduce the germline sequence, and a read error may be involved. The chain is built from TRBV6-2 or TRBV6-3 and TRBJ2-5; tentative D call: TRBD1 (5 bases). This CDR3 has 12 residues. Germline CDR1 reads MNHEY; CDR2 reads SVGEGT. CDR3 in DNA: TGTGCCAGCAGTTACGGAGACAGAGGAGTCGACTTC. Its translation is CASSYGDRGVDF.

The CDR3 coding sequence is TGCGCCAGCAGCTTCCACCCCCGGAGGGGAACACAAGAGACCCAGTACTTC. It is translated as CASSFHPRRGTQETQYF. This chain uses TRBV5-1 with TRBJ2-5; D possibly corresponds to TRBD2 (6 bases). The CDR3 has 17 amino acids. The germline V gene has CDR1 SGHRS and CDR2 YFSETQ. V lost 2 bases, J lost 2 bases, and 19 bases lay in between.

This chain joins TRBV19 and TRBJ2-1; 10 nucleotides align to TRBD2. This CDR3 region has 15 residues. V dropped 4 bases and J dropped 5; count of bases not matched to a gene: 5. The germline V gene has CDR1 LNHDA and CDR2 SQIVND (reference sequence). CDR3 residues: CASSRAGGPHNEQFF. The CDR3 DNA follows: TGTGCCAGTAGTAGAGCGGGAGGGCCCCACAATGAGCAGTTCTTC.

The V gene is TRBV5-6, the J gene TRBJ2-5; TRBD2 matches at 12 bases. The trim removed 6 bases at V and 4 bases at J, leaving 10 bases unmatched. Germline V gene lookup returns CDR1 SGHDT and CDR2 YYEEEE. This CDR3 region has 16 residues. CDR3: CASTSRLAGEGETQYF. CDR3 nucleotides: TGTGCCAGCACCTCCCGACTAGCGGGAGAGGGAGAGACCCAGTACTTC.

This chain joins TRBV19 and TRBJ1-2; D possibly corresponds to TRBD1 (5 bases). Germline V lookup: CDR1 LNHDA, CDR2 SQIVND (reference sequence). There are 13 residues in the CDR3. V was pared by 1 base and J by 4 bases, with 7 bases between. CDR3 amino acids: CASSIGTGYGYTF. The CDR3 bases are TGTGCCAGTAGTATAGGAACAGGCTATGGCTACACCTTC.

In DNA form, the CDR3 reads TGTGCCAGCAGCTCGTCCACAGGGGCCCTGAACACTGAAGCTTTCTTT. Residues: CASSSSTGALNTEAFF. The chain links TRBV7-6 to TRBJ1-1; 7 positions match TRBD1. Germline trimming cut 4 bases from V and 0 bases from J; bases unmatched to any gene: 8. CDR1 is SGHVS and CDR2 is FNYEAQ in the germline V gene. There are 16 residues in the CDR3.

At least ten counts were recorded for this clone. The chain employs TRBV6-4 and TRBJ2-1, with 9 bases identical to TRBD2. The CDR3 totals 16 residues. The trim removed 0 bases at V and 9 bases at J, leaving 9 bases unmatched. The germline gives CDR1 MRHNA, CDR2 SNTAGT. This CDR3 reads CASSDSSSGVGIEQFF. The CDR3 DNA follows: TGTGCCAGCAGTGACTCGTCTAGCGGGGTAGGAATTGAGCAGTTCTTC.

The V call is TRBV28, the J call TRBJ2-2, with a weak D call TRBD1 (5 bases). V dropped 2 bases and J dropped 6 bases, with 10 bases sitting between them. The CDR3 loop spans 14 amino acids. Germline CDR1 reads MDHEN; CDR2 reads SYDVKM. The CDR3 DNA follows: TGTGCCAGCAGTTTACGTGGGGCAGCCGGGGAGCTGTTTTTT. It encodes CASSLRGAAGELFF.